This passage covers 4 T cell receptor beta chains from one sample sequenced in a study of blood T cell repertoires in COVID-19. Sequencing used immunoSEQ multiplex PCR; TCRdb keeps in-frame clones, though not all of them. Of 35,000 to 50,000 clones in the sample, 80% to 90% are singletons; the top ten hold about 1.2%. Sequences were obtained from peripheral blood. The receptors were sampled from a woman aged 40-49 years with acute or convalescent COVID-19.

The genes are TRBV19 and TRBJ2-2, with D tentatively TRBD2 (5 bases). The CDR3 covers 16 residues. Germline V CDR1 and CDR2: LNHDA, SQIVND (reference sequence). The V end was cut by 1 base, the J end by 4 bases, with 13 bases between. The CDR3 is CASSIGGSRGTGELFF. CDR3 bases: TGTGCCAGTAGTATAGGAGGAAGCCGGGGCACCGGGGAGCTGTTTTTT.

This sequence joins TRBV28 and TRBJ1-4; unclear D gene. CDR3 length: 14 residues. Germline V gene lookup returns CDR1 MDHEN and CDR2 SYDVKM. V lost 8 bases and J lost 8, with 18 bases in between. CDR3 sequence (DNA): TGTGCCAGCGGCGCAGGAGGGCTCGCGGAAAAACTGTTTTTT. This gives the protein CASGAGGLAEKLFF.

The rearrangement links TRBV28 to TRBJ2-3, with TRBD2 matching 9 bases. This CDR3 contains 16 residues. Germline V gives CDR1 MDHEN, CDR2 SYDVKM. The trim removed 2 bases at V and 3 bases at J, leaving 6 bases unmatched. CDR3 nucleotide sequence: TGTGCCAGCAGTTTACTCTGGACTAGCGTGACAGATACGCAGTATTTT. Translated, it gives CASSLLWTSVTDTQYF.

The genes are TRBV18 and TRBJ1-3; D is possibly TRBD1 (6 bases). The germline V gene encodes CDR1 KGHSH and CDR2 LQKENI. The ends were cut back, 0 bases at V and 2 bases at J, with 14 bases in the middle. This CDR3 is 17 amino acids long. CDR3 bases: TGTGCCAGCTCACCACCCGCAGGGGTCGCCGCTGGAAACACCATATATTTT. Encoded protein: CASSPPAGVAAGNTIYF.